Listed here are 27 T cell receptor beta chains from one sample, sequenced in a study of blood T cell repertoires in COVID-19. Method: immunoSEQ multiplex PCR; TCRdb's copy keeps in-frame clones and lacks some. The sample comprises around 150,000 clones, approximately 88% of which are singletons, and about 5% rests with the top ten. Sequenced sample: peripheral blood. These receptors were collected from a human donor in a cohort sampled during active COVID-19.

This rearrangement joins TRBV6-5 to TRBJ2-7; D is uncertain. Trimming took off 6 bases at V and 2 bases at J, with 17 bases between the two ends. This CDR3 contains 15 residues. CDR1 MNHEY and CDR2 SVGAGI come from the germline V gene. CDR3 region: CASSTSGGVTYEQYF. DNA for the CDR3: TGTGCCAGCAGCACCTCGGGTGGAGTGACCTACGAGCAGTACTTC.

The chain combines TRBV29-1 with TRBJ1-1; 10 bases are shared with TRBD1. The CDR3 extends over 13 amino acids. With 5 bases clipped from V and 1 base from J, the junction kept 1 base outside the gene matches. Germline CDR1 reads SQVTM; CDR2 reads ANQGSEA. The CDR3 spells CSVRTGGNTEAFF. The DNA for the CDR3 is TGCAGCGTTCGGACAGGGGGGAACACTGAAGCTTTCTTT.

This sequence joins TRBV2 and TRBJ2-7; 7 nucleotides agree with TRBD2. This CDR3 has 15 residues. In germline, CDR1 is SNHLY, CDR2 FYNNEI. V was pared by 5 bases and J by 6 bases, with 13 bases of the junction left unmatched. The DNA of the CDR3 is TGTGCCAGCAGTCTCTCGACTAGCCCGTCTAGCGAGCAGTACTTC. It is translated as CASSLSTSPSSEQYF.

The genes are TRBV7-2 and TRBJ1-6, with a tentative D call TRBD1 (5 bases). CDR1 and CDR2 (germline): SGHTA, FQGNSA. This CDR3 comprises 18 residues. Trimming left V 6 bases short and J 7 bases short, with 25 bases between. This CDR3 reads CASRLPKGRAEQNSPLHF. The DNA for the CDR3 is TGTGCCAGCAGACTACCGAAGGGGAGGGCAGAACAGAATTCACCCCTCCACTTT. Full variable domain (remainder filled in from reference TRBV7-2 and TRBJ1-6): GAGVSQSPSNKVTEKGKDVELRCDPISGHTALYWYRQSLGQGLEFLIYFQGNSAPDKSGLPSDRFSAERTGGSVSTLTIQRTQQEDSAVYLCASRLPKGRAEQNSPLHFGNGTRLTVT.

Here the CDR3 reads CASSETGTTYEQYF. The CDR3 coding sequence is TGTGCCAGCAGTGAGACAGGGACGACCTACGAGCAGTACTTC. The chain has TRBV6-1 and TRBJ2-7; the match to TRBD1 covers 7 bases. The germline V gene encodes CDR1 MNHNS and CDR2 SASEGT. After removal of 3 bases from V and 2 bases from J, the junction contained 4 bases not matched to a gene. The CDR3 is 14 amino acids.

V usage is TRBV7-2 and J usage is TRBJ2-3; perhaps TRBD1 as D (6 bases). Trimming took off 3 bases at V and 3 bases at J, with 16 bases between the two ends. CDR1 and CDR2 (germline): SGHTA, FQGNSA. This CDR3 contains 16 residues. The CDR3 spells CASSLKLLGATDTQYF. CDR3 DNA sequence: TGTGCCAGCAGCTTGAAGCTTTTGGGGGCTACAGATACGCAGTATTTT.

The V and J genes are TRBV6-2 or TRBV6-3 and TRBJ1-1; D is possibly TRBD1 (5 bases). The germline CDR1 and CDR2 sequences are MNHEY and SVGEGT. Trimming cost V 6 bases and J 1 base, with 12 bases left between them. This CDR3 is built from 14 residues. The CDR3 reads CASSPQGGNTEAFF. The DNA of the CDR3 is TGTGCCAGCAGCCCTCAGGGTGGGAACACTGAAGCTTTCTTT.

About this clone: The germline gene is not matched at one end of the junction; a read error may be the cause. CDR3 bases: TGTGCCAGCAGATCTCTATCCAAGTTT. Its translation is CASRSLSKF. J is TRBJ1-1 and V is TRBV27; the D is unclear. This CDR3 region has 9 residues. Germline CDR1 MNHEY, CDR2 SMNVEV (reference sequence).

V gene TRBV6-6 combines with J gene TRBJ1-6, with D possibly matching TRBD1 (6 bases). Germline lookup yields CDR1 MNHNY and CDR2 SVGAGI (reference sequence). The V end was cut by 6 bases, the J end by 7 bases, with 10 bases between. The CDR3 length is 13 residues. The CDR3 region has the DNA TGTGCCAGCAGGGACGGGACAAATTCACCCCTCCACTTT. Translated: CASRDGTNSPLHF.

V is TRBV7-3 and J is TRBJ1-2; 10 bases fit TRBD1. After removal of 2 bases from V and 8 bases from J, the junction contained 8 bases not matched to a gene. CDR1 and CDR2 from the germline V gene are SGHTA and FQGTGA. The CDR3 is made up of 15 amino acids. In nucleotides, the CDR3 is TGTGCCAGCAGCTTACAGGGGACAGGGGTGTGGGGCTACACCTTC. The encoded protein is CASSLQGTGVWGYTF.

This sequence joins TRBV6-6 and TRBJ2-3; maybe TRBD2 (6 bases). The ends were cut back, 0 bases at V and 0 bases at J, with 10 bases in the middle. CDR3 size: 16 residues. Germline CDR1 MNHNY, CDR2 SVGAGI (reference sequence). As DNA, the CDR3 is TGTGCCAGCAGTTACTCGGGCGCGGGAAGCACAGATACGCAGTATTTT. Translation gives CASSYSGAGSTDTQYF.

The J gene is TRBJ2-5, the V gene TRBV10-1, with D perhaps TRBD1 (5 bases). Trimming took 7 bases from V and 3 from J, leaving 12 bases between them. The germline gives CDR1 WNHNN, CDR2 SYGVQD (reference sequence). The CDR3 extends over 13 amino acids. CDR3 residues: CASIGAGKETQYF. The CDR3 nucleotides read TGCGCCAGCATAGGGGCAGGGAAAGAGACCCAGTACTTC.

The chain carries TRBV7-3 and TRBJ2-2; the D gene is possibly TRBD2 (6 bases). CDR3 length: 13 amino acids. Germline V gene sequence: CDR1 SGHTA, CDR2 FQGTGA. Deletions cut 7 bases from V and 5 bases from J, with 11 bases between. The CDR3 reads CASTEGGTGELFF. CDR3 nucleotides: TGTGCCAGCACTGAGGGAGGTACCGGGGAGCTGTTTTTT.

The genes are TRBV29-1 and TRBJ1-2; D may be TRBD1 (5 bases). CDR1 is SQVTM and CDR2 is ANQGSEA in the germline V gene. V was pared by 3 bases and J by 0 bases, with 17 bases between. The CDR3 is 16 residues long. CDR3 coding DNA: TGCAGCGTTGATTCGGGGGGAAGCTCAGCTAACTATGGCTACACCTTC. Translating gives CSVDSGGSSANYGYTF.

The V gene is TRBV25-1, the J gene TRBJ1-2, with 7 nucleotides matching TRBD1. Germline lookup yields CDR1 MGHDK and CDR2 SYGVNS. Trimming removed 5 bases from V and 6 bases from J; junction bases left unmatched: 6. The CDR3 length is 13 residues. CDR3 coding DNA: TGTGCCAGCAGTCTCCCTACAGGGGATGGCTACACCTTC. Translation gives CASSLPTGDGYTF.

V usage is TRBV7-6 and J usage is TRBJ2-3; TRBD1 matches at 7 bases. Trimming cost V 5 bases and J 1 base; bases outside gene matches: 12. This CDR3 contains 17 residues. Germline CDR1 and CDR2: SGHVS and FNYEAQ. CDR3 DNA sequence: TGTGCCAGCAGCACCCAAGACAGGGAGTTTCGCACAGATACGCAGTATTTT. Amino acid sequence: CASSTQDREFRTDTQYF.

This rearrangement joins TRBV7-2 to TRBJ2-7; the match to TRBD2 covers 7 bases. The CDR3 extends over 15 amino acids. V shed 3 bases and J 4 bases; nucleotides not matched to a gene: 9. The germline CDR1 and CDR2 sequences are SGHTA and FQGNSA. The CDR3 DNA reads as TGTGCCAGCAGCTTCCAAGGCTCCGGGGGGTACGAGCAGTACTTC. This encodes CASSFQGSGGYEQYF.

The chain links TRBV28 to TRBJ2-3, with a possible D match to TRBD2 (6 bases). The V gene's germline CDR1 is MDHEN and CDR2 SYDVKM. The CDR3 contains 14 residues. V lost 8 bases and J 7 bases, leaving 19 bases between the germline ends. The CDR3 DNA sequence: TGTGCCAGCCTACTAGCTGGTGCGGGAAATACGCAGTATTTT. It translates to CASLLAGAGNTQYF. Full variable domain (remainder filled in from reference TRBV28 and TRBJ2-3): DVKVTQSSRYLVKRTGEKVFLECVQDMDHENMFWYRQDPGLGLRLIYFSYDVKMKEKGDIPEGYSVSREKKERFSLILESASTNQTSMYLCASLLAGAGNTQYFGPGTRLTVL.

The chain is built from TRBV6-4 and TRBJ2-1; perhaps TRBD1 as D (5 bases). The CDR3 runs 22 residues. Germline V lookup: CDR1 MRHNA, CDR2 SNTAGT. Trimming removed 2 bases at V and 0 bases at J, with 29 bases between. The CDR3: CASSDIPVWGAATQTSYNEQFF. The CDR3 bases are TGTGCCAGCAGTGACATTCCGGTTTGGGGCGCCGCCACCCAGACCTCCTACAATGAGCAGTTCTTC.

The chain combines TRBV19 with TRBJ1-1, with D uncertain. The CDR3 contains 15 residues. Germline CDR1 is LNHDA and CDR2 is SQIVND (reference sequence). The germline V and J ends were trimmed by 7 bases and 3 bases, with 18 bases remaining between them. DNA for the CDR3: TGTGCCAGTACTATTGGAGCAGCTCGTGACACTGAAGCTTTCTTT. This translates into CASTIGAARDTEAFF.

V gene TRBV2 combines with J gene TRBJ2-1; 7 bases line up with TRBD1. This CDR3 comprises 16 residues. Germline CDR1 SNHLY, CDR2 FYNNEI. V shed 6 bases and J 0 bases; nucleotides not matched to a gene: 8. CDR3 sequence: CASRKGQASSYNEQFF. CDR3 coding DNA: TGTGCCAGCAGGAAAGGACAGGCGAGCTCCTACAATGAGCAGTTCTTC.

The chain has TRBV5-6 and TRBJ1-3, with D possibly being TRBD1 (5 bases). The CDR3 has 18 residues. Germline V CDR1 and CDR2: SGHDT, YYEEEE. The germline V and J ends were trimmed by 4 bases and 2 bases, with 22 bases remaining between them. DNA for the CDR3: TGTGCCAGCAGCCCGCGTCCTTTTGGGGGGGTGACTGGAAACACCATATATTTT. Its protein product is CASSPRPFGGVTGNTIYF. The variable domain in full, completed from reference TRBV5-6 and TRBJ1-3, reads DAGVTQSPTHLIKTRGQQVTLRCSPKSGHDTVSWYQQALGQGPQFIFQYYEEEERQRGNFPDRFSGHQFPNYSSELNVNALLLGDSALYLCASSPRPFGGVTGNTIYFGEGSWLTVV.

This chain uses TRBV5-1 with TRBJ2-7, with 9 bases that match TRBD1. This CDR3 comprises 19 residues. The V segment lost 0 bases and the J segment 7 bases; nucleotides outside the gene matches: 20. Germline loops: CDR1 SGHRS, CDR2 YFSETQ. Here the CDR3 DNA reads TGCGCCAGCAGCTTGGCCCCGGACAGGGGTTTTACCAGCGCTGCGGAGCAGTACTTC. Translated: CASSLAPDRGFTSAAEQYF.

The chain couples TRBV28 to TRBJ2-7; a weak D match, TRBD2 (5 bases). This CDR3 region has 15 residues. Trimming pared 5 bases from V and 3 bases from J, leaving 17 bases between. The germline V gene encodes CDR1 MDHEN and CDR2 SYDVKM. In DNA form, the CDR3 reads TGTGCCAGCAGTCCCCTAAGAGGGTTCGTCTACGAGCAGTACTTC. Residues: CASSPLRGFVYEQYF.

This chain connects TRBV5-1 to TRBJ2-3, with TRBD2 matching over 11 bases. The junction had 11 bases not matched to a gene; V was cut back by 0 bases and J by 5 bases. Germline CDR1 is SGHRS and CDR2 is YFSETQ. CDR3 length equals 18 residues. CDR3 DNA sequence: TGCGCCAGCAGCTTGGATCTAGCGGGAGGCCAGGTTGTAGATACGCAGTATTTT. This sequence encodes CASSLDLAGGQVVDTQYF.

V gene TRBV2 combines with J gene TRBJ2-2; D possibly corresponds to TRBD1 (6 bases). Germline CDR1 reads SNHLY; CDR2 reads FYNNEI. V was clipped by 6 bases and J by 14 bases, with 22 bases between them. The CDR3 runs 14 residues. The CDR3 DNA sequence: TGTGCCAGCAGCTTGCAACAGGGAATGAGCCCCCTGTTTTTT. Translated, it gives CASSLQQGMSPLFF.

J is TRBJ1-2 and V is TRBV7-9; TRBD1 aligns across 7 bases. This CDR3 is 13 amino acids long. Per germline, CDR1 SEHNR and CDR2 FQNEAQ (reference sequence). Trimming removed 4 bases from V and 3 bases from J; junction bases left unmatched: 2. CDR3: CASSSGQYYGYTF. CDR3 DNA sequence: TGTGCCAGCAGCTCGGGACAGTACTATGGCTACACCTTC.